This is a list of T cell receptor beta chains from one sample in a study of glioma-infiltrating T cells. One entry per CDR3 protein results from TCRdb running MiXCR on the multiplex PCR reads. The sample contains around 99,000 distinct CDR3 sequences, around 25% of which appear only once. The sequenced sample consisted of glioma tissue, nonneoplastic brain tissue, or PBMCs (not recorded which). Receptors originate from a human donor with low-grade glioma or glioblastoma, undergoing nonglioma brain surgery, or in good health (not recorded which). The CDR3 runs from the conserved cysteine through the conserved F or W. A D gene is named only where the DNA matches it firmly. Rows give clone size only sometimes, using once, few, many, or a class for an expanded clone.

TRBJ2-5 TRBV3-1 many 12 . CASSQDQETQYF TGTGCCAGCAGCCAAGATCAAGAGACCCAGTACTTC
TRBJ1-1 TRBV4-1 many 11 . CASSQGTEAFF TGCGCCAGCAGCCAAGGGACAGAAGCTTTCTTT
TRBJ1-1 TRBV7-2 many 13 . CASSSSQNTEAFF TGTGCCAGCAGCTCCTCCCAGAACACTGAAGCTTTCTTT
TRBJ1-5 TRBV5-1 many 15 . CASSLNGEANQPQHF TGCGCCAGCAGCTTGAATGGTGAAGCCAATCAGCCCCAGCATTTT
TRBJ1-5 TRBV18 many 19 . CASSPEVTGLAKGNQPQHF TGTGCCAGCTCACCAGAGGTGACAGGCCTAGCAAAAGGGAATCAGCCCCAGCATTTT
TRBJ1-1 TRBV6-2/TRBV6-3 medium-sized 12 . CASSYWSGRAFF TGTGCCAGCAGTTACTGGAGTGGGAGAGCTTTCTTT
TRBJ1-2 TRBV28 many 13 . CASRKGGLYGYTF TGTGCCAGCAGAAAGGGGGGTCTCTATGGCTACACCTTC
TRBJ2-3 TRBV11-2 many 13 TRBD1 CASSKDRGDTQYF TGTGCCAGCAGCAAAGACAGGGGAGATACGCAGTATTTT
TRBJ1-5 TRBV4-2 many 18 . CASSQKGRTGLGNQPQHF TGTGCCAGCAGCCAAAAAGGACGGACGGGGTTGGGCAATCAGCCCCAGCATTTT
TRBJ1-5 TRBV7-2 few 15 . CASSLQGGGNQPQHF TGTGCCAGCAGCTTACAGGGTGGGGGCAATCAGCCCCAGCATTTT
TRBJ2-3 TRBV6-1 . 14 . CASSSDFSTDTQYF TGTGCCAGCAGCTCGGACTTCAGCACAGATACGCAGTATTTT